This TCR beta chain derives from a study of T cells in Graves' hyperthyroidism and ophthalmopathy. This clonotype was seen ten or more times. The target antigen is unknown. An end of the junction does not agree with germline; a read error may underlie this. Ophthalmopathy patients had Clinical Activity Score at least 3, NOSPECS grade at least 4, duration under 3 months. Out of over 7.5 ml of fresh peripheral blood came the PBMCs. There are 13 residues in the CDR3. Germline loops: CDR1 GTSNPN, CDR2 SVGIG (reference sequence). General observations from the study: Blood also carried most thyroid clonotypes expanded above 0.001. Stable hyperthyroidism was separated from ophthalmopathy by a model based on 13 V-J features.

TCR beta CDR3 sequences were amplified from RNA transcripts. The study used the HTBI primer set for a first-round RT-PCR of the TCR CDR3. TCRdb re-called the multiplex PCR reads with MiXCR, one entry per CDR3 protein. Seen here are around 600,000 distinct CDR3 sequences, about a sixth observed once, and the top ten hold more than 3%. Sequenced material: blood. The sequence was collected from a woman in her forties with Graves' ophthalmopathy. This sequence joins TRBV30 and TRBJ1-5, with D uncertain. The CDR3 spells CARSVSDNQPQHF. The CDR3 bases are TGTGCCCGGAGTGTATCGGACAATCAGCCCCAGCATTTT.